The clone carrying this T cell receptor beta chain was seen more than once but under ten times. Its antigen is not known. The CDR3 sequence is 12 residues long. With 2 bases clipped from V and 6 bases from J, the junction kept 1 base outside the gene matches. The V gene's germline CDR1 is ENHRY and CDR2 SYGVKD. The sample originates from a study of cytomegalovirus exposure and HLA in healthy donors. Study-wide points: Later analysis identified a missense DCLRE1C variant that was linked to TCR beta V- and J-gene trimming.

The PCR was carried out with 60 Vbeta primers and 13 Jbeta primers. Sequencing was performed with immunoSEQ multiplex PCR; in TCRdb, only in-frame clones are kept and a portion is missing. The repertoire holds some 200,000 clones, with 70% to 85% as singletons. The TCR sequence derives from a woman aged 35 to 49 in good health and CMV-seronegative. The J gene is TRBJ2-7, the V gene TRBV10-3; TRBD2 matches 7 bases. Sequenced sample: PBMCs. CDR3 amino acids: CAISEREGEQYF. DNA for the CDR3: TGTGCCATCAGTGAGAGGGAGGGCGAGCAGTACTTC.